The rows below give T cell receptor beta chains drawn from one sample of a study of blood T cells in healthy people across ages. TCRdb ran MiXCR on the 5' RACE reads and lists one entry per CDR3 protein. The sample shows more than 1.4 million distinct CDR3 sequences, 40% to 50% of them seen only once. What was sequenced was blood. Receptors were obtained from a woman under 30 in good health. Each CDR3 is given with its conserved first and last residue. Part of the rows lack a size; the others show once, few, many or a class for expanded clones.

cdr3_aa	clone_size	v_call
CASSVQQGSQPQHF	.	TRBV2
CASSAGTGVLNEQFF	.	TRBV2
CSARTGGPYEQYF	few	TRBV20-1
CASSFAGQGLMNTEAFF	.	TRBV12-3/TRBV12-4
CASRKGGALTYQPQHF	.	TRBV2
CASSLLAGGQNEQFF	.	TRBV7-2
CATSRDRTSGNNEQFF	.	TRBV15
CASRSATPTNYGYTF	.	TRBV6-5
CASKPGRLSYGYTF	few	TRBV2
CSVVAGGRKNEQFF	few	TRBV29-1
CASSVSQGDTDTQYF	few	TRBV9
CASSQDLRAGVSEQFF	.	TRBV4-1
CASSEVYPGRGEQYF	.	TRBV2
CASSSRDRGYWEQYF	.	TRBV6-5
CASSQVFGGGGTDTQYF	few	TRBV3-1
CASSQPTSGSLNEQFF	.	TRBV4-1
CASSSTGSGYEQYF	few	TRBV5-5
CASSKTSGSGDTQYF	.	TRBV5-1
CANTQSGGASNEQYF	.	TRBV6-1
CTSSPQGLAAGVYNEQFF	.	TRBV12-3/TRBV12-4
CSVEWVSSGDSYEQYF	few	TRBV29-1
CASSRPSGGNEQFF	.	TRBV25-1
CSARGLVNYEQYF	few	TRBV20-1
CASSLPDRREQYF	.	TRBV13
CASSPGQNQETQYF	few	TRBV6-5
CASSLEPANYGYTF	few	TRBV7-2
CSARRPNYGYTF	.	TRBV20-1
CASSQAGAGKYEQYF	.	TRBV3-1
CASSQGSGWGDYGYTF	few	TRBV3-1
CASSLNALARQGGYGYTF	.	TRBV7-8
CASSLGRREDGYTF	few	TRBV12-3/TRBV12-4
CAISELAGETQYF	.	TRBV10-3
CSARPPGQGAVKNSPLHF	.	TRBV20-1
CASSYRDRAYF	.	TRBV28
CASSLLQGVANYGYTF	.	TRBV28
CVSSTSSGDDGHTF	.	TRBV12-3/TRBV12-4
CASSFTYSYNSPLHF	.	TRBV3-1
CASSGGDPDYEQYF	few	TRBV7-9